Listed here is a single TCR beta chain. The target antigen is unknown. Germline V gives CDR1 MNHEY, CDR2 SVGAGI. The ends were cut back, 0 bases at V and 0 bases at J, with 6 bases in the middle. The CDR3 is 14 residues long. This sample is drawn from a study of vaccination and CD4 T cells after COVID-19. Turning to the study itself: A few convalescent patients provided samples that were taken at day 14 and days 161 to 241 post-vaccination. The stimulus for the cells was overlapping spike peptides derived from SARS-CoV-2, HCoV-NL63, HCoV-OC43 and HCoV-229E.

Time point defined: late sampling 161 to 241 days after vaccination in a few convalescent patients. Treatment noted: roughly 10-day PBMC culture with coronavirus spike peptide pools or control peptides (ViraFEST assay). CD4+ T cells that had been cultured provided DNA sequenced with the Oncomine TCR Beta short-read assay. It was from cultured CD4+ T cells that genomic DNA was extracted. TCRdb re-called the PCR reads through MiXCR, storing one row per CDR3 protein. The table has 20,000 to 25,000 distinct CDR3 sequences, about 35% seen once; the top ten hold 8.6%. This chain joins TRBV6-5 and TRBJ2-7; no firm D call. The specimen was CD4+ T cells from blood, cultured in vitro, collected about 7 months after SARS-CoV-2 vaccination. This TCR came from a human donor who had recovered from COVID-19. CDR3 nucleotides: TGTGCCAGCAGTTACTCGGAGTACTCCTACGAGCAGTACTTC. Amino acids: CASSYSEYSYEQYF.